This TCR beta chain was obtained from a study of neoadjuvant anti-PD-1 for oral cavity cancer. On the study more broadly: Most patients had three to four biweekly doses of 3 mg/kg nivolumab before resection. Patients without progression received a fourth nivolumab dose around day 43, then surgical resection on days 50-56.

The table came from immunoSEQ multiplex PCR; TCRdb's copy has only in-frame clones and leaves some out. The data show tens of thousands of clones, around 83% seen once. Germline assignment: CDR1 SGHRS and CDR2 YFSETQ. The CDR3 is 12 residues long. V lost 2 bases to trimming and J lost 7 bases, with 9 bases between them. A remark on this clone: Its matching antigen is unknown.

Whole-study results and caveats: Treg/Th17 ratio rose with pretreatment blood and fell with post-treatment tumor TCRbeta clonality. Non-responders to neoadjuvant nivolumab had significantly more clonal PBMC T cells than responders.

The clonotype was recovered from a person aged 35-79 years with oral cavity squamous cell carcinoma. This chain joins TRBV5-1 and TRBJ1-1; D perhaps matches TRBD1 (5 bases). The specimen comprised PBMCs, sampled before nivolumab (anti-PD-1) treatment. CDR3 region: CASSFGADEAFF. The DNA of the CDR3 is TGCGCCAGCAGCTTTGGGGCCGATGAAGCTTTCTTT.